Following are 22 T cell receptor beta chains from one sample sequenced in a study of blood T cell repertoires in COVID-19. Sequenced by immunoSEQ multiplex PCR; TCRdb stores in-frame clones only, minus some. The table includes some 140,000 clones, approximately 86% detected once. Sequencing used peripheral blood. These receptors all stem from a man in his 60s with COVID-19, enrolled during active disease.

CDR3 nucleotide sequence: TGCAGCGCCAGCGGGGGGGCCGGTCTGGGTGAGCAGTTCTTC. Amino acid sequence: CSASGGAGLGEQFF. The V gene is TRBV29-1, the J gene TRBJ2-1; 10 nucleotides match TRBD2. The V gene end was trimmed by 7 bases and the J gene end by 9 bases; junction bases not matched to a gene: 12. Germline assignment: CDR1 SQVTM and CDR2 ANQGSEA. The CDR3 loop spans 14 amino acids.

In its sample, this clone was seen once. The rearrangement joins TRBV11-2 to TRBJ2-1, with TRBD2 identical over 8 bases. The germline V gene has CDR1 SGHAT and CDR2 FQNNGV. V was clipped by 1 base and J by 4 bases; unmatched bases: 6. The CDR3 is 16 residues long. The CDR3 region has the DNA TGTGCCAGCAGCTTAGGGTACCGCGGGAGGTACAATGAGCAGTTCTTC. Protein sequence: CASSLGYRGRYNEQFF.

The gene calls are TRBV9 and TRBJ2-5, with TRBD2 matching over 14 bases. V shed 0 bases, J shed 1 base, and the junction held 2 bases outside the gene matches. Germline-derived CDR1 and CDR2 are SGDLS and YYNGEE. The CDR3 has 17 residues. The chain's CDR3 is CASSVGTSGGPQETQYF. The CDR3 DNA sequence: TGTGCCAGCAGCGTAGGGACTAGCGGGGGGCCCCAAGAGACCCAGTACTTC.

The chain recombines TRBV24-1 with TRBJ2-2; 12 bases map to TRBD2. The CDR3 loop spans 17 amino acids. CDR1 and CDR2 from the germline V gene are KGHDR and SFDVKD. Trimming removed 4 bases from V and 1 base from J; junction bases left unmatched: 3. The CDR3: CATSDPLAGGNTGELFF. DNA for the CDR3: TGTGCCACCAGTGACCCACTAGCGGGAGGGAACACCGGGGAGCTGTTTTTT.

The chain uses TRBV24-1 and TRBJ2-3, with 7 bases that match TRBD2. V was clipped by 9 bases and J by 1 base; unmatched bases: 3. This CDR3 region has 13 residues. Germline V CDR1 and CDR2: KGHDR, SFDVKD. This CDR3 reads CATGAGGTDTQYF. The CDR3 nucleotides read TGTGCCACCGGGGCGGGAGGCACAGATACGCAGTATTTT.

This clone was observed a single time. The CDR3 bases are TGCAGCGTTGGACAGTTTACTACTGAAGCTTTCTTT. Residues: CSVGQFTTEAFF. This rearrangement joins TRBV29-1 to TRBJ1-1, with a tentative D call TRBD1 (5 bases). This CDR3 is built from 12 residues. Germline CDR1 is SQVTM and CDR2 is ANQGSEA. V was clipped by 4 bases and J by 5 bases, with 11 bases between them.

CDR3 DNA: TGTGCCAGCAGATCAGGACTAGCGGGGAGGAGATACGAGCAGTACTTC. It translates to CASRSGLAGRRYEQYF. The chain uses TRBV7-8 and TRBJ2-7; 12 positions agree with TRBD2. V trimming: 6 bases; J trimming: 4 bases; junction bases outside the gene matches: 10. The CDR3 has 16 amino acids. Germline CDR1 reads SGHVS; CDR2 reads FQNEAQ.

CDR3 DNA: TGTGCCAGCAGCTTGGGGATAGGAGGGGCTGGAAACACCATATATTTT. It is translated as CASSLGIGGAGNTIYF. The chain carries TRBV5-5 and TRBJ1-3; a possible D gene is TRBD1 (5 bases). Germline-derived CDR1 and CDR2 are SGHKS and YYEKEE (reference sequence). Trimming removed 0 bases at V and 2 bases at J, with 12 bases between. This CDR3 comprises 16 residues.

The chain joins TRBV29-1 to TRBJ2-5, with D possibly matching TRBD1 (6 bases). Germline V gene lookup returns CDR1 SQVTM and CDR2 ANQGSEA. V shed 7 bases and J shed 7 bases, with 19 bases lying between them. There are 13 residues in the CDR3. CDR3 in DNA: TGCAGCGGACGGTGGGGGCTCGGTGGGACCCAGTACTTC. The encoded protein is CSGRWGLGGTQYF.

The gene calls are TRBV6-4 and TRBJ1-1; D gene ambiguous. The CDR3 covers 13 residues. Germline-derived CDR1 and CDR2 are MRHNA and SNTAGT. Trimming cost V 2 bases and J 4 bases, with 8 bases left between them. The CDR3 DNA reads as TGTGCCAGCAGTGACCAGGAAGGCACTGAAGCTTTCTTT. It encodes CASSDQEGTEAFF.

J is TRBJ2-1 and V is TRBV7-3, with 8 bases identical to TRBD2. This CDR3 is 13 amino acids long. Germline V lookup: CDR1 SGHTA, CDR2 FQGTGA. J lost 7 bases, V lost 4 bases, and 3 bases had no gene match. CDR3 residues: CASSWTSMNEQFF. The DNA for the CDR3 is TGTGCCAGCAGCTGGACTAGCATGAATGAGCAGTTCTTC.

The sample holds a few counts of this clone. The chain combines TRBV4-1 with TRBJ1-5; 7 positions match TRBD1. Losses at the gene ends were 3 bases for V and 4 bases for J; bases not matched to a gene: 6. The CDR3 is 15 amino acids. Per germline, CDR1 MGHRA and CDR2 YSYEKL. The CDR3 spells CASSHSGQINQPQHF. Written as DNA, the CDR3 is TGCGCCAGCAGCCATTCGGGACAGATTAATCAGCCCCAGCATTTT.

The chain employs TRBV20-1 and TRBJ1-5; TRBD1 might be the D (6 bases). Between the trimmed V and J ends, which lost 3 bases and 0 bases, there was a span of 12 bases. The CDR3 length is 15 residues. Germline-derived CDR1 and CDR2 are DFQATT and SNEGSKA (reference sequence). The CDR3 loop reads CSASLGAGSNQPQHF. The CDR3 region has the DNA TGCAGTGCTAGTCTGGGGGCGGGTAGCAATCAGCCCCAGCATTTT.

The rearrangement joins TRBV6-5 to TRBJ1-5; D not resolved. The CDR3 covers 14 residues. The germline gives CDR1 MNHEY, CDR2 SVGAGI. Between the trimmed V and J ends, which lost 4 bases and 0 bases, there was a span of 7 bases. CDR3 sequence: CASSLVGSNQPQHF. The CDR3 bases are TGTGCCAGCAGTTTGGTCGGTAGCAATCAGCCCCAGCATTTT.

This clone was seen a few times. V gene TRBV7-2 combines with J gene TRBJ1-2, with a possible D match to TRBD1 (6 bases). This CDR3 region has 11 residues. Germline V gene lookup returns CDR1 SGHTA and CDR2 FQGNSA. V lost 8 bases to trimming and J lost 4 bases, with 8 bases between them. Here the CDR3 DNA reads TGTGCCAGCGGACAGATCTATGGCTACACCTTC. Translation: CASGQIYGYTF.

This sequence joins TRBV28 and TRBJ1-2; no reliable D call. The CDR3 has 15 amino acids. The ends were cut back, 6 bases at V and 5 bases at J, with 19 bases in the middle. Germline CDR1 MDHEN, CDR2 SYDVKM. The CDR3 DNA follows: TGTGCCAGCAGCCCTGTTGAAAGGAGACTGTATGGCTACACCTTC. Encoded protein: CASSPVERRLYGYTF.

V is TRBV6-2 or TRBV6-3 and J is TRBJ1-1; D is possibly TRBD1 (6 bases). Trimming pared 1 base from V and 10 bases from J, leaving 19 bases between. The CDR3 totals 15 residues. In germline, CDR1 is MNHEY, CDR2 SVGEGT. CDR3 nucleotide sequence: TGTGCCAGCAGTTACTTAATACACAGGGACCTCGGAGCTTTCTTT. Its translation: CASSYLIHRDLGAFF.

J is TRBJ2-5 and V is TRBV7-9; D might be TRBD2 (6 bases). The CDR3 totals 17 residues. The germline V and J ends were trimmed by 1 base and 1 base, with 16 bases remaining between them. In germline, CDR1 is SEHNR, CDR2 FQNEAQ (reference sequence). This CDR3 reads CASSLDGLRGPQETQYF. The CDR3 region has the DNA TGTGCCAGCAGCTTAGACGGTTTGCGGGGTCCCCAAGAGACCCAGTACTTC.

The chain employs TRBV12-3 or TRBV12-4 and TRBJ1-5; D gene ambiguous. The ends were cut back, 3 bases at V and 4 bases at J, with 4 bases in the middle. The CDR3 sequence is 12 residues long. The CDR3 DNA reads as TGTGCCAGCAGTTTTCAGAATCAGCCCCAGCATTTT. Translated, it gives CASSFQNQPQHF.

CDR3 region: CASGSRRGAHNEQFF. The CDR3 region has the DNA TGTGCTAGTGGTTCCCGACGGGGGGCCCACAATGAGCAGTTCTTC. The chain combines TRBV12-5 with TRBJ2-1; TRBD2 might be the D (7 bases). CDR1 and CDR2 (germline): LGHNT, FRNRAP. Trimming shortened V by 4 bases and J by 5 bases, and 15 bases separated the two germline ends. The CDR3 spans 15 residues.

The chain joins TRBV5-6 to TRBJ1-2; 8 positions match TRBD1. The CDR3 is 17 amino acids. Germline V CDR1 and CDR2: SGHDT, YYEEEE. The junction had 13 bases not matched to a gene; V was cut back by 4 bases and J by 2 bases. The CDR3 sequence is CASSQNHPYRGNYGYTF. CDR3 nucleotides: TGTGCCAGCAGCCAGAACCACCCTTACAGGGGGAACTATGGCTACACCTTC.

The CDR3: CASRGSGRSGANVLTF. CDR3 in DNA: TGTGCCAGCAGAGGTAGTGGGAGAAGTGGGGCCAACGTCCTGACTTTC. V gene TRBV25-1 combines with J gene TRBJ2-6; the D gene is possibly TRBD2 (5 bases). The ends were cut back, 6 bases at V and 3 bases at J, with 15 bases in the middle. The CDR3 extends over 16 amino acids. Germline assignment: CDR1 MGHDK and CDR2 SYGVNS. Using reference TRBV25-1 and TRBJ2-6 for the parts outside the CDR3, the full variable domain is EADIYQTPRYLVIGTGKKITLECSQTMGHDKMYWYQQDPGMELHLIHYSYGVNSTEKGDLSSESTVSRIRTEHFPLTLESARPSHTSQYLCASRGSGRSGANVLTFGAGSRLTVL.